This TCR beta chain comes out of a study of cytomegalovirus exposure and HLA in healthy donors. Sequencing used immunoSEQ multiplex PCR; TCRdb keeps in-frame clones, though not all of them. The table has roughly 220,000 clones, 80% to 95% seen once; the top ten hold 1.1%. The V gene lost 4 bases and the J gene lost 2 bases, with 6 bases spanning the gap. CDR1 and CDR2 from the germline V gene are WNHNN and SYGVQD (reference sequence). CDR3 length: 13 amino acids. The donors belonged to the approximately 110-subject validation cohort, separate from the roughly 650-subject first cohort. Overall study results and limits: Most observed TCR sequences were rare, whereas some public TCRs were detected in many donors. It was reportedly the case that the classifier diagnosed cytomegalovirus status with high specificity and sensitivity.

To note about this clone: Its cognate antigen is unknown.

The specimen sequenced was PBMCs. This receptor was identified in a woman aged 18-29 years in good health and CMV-seronegative. The genes are TRBV10-1 and TRBJ1-3; no firm D call. The CDR3 spells CASSVKPGNTIYF. Written as DNA, the CDR3 is TGCGCCAGCAGTGTGAAGCCTGGAAACACCATATATTTT.